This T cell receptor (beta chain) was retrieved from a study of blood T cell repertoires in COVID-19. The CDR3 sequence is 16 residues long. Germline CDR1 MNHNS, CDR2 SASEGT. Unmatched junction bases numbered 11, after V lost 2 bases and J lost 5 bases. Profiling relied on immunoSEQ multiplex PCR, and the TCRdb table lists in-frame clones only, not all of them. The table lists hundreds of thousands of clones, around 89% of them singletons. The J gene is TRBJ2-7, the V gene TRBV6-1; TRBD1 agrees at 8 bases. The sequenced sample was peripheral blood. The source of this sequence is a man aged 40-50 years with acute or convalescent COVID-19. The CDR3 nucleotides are TGTGCCAGCAGTGAATGGTTGACAGGGGCATCCAACGAGCAGTACTTC. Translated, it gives CASSEWLTGASNEQYF.